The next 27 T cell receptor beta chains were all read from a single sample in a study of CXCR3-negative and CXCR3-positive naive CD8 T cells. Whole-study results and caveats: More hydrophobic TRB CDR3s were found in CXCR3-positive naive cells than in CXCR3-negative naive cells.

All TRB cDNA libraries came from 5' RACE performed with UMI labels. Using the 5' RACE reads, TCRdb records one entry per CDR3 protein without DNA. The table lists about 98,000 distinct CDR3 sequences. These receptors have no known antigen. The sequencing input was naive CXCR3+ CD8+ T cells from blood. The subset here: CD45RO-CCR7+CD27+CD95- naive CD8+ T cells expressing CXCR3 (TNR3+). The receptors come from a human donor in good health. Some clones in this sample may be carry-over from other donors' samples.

CDR3 region: CASSFYPVSGGSTDTQYF. This chain links TRBV7-9 with TRBJ2-3; without DNA, the TCRdb call of TRBD2 cannot be checked. CDR1 and CDR2 (germline): SEHNR, FQNEAQ (reference sequence). This CDR3 is built from 18 residues.

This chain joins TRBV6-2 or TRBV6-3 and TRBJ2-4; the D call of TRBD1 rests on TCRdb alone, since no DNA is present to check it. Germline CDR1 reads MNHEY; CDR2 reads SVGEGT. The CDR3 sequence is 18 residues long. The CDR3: CASRPPLGGELAKNIQYF.

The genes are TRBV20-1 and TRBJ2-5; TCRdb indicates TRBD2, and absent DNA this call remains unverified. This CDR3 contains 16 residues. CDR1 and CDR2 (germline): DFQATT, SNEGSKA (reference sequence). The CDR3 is CSARWIGLAAQETQYF.

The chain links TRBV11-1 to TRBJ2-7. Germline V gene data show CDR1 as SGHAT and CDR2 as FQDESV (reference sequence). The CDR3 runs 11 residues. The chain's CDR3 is CASSWGSEQYF.

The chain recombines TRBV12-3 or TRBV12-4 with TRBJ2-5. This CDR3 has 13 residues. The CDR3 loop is CASSLQLWETQYF.

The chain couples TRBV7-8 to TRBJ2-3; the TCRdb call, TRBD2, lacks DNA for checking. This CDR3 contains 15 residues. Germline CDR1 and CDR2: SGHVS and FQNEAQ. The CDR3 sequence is CASSPWGLDQGTQYF.

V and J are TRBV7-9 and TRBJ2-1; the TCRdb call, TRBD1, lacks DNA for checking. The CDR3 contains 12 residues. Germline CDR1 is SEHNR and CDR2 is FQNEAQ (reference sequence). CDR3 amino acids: CASSLSPYEQFF.

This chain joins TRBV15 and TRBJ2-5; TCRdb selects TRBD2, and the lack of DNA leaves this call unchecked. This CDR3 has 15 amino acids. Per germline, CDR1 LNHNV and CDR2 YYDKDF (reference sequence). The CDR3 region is CATSNNLAPQETQYF.

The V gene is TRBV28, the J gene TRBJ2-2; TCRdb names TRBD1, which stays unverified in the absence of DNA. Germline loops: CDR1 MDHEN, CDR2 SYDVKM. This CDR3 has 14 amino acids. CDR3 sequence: CASSDRGDTGELFF.

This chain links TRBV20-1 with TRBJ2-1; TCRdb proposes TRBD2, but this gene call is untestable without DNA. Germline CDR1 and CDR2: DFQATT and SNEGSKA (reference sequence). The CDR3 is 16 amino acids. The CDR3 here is CSARPTAGGSYNEQFF.

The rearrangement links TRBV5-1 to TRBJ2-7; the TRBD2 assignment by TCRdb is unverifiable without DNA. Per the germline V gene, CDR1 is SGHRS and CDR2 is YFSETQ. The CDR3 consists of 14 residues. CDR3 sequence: CASSTYSGGYEQYF.

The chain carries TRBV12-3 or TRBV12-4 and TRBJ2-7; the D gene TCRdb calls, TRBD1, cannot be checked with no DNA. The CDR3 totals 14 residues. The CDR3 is CASTLGGRDYEQYF.

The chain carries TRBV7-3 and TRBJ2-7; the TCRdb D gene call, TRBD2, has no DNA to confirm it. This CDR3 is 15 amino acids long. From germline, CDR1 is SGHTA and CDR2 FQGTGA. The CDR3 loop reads CASSPLGRDSYEQYF.

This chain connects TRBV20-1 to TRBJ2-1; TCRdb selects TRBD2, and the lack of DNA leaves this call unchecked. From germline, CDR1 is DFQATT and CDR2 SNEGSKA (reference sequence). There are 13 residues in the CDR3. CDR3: CSARGASSNEQFF.

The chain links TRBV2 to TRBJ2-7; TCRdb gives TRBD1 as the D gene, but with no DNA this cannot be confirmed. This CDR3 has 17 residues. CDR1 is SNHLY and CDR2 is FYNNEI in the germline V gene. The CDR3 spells CASSGAGRGRTNYEQYF.

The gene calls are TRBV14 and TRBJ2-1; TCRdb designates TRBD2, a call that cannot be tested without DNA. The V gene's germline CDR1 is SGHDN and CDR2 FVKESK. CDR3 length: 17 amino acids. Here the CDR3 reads CASSLQSGGVSYNEQFF.

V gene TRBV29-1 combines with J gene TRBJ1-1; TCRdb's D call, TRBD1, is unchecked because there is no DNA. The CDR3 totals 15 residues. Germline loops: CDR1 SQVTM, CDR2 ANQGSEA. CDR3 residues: CSAGGIGTANTEAFF.

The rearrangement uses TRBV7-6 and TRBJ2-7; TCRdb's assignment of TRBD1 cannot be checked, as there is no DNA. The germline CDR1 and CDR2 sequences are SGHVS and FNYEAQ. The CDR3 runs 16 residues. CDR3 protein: CASSPIQGAKGGEQYF. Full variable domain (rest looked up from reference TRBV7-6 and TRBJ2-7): GAGVSQSPRYKVTKRGQDVALRCDPISGHVSLYWYRQALGQGPEFLTYFNYEAQQDKSGLPNDRFSAERPEGSISTLTIQRTEQRDSAMYRCASSPIQGAKGGEQYFGPGTRLTVT.

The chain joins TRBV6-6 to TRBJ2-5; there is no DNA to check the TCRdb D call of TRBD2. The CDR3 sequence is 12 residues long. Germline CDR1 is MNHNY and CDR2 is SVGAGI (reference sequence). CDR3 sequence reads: CASSSGEWTQYF.

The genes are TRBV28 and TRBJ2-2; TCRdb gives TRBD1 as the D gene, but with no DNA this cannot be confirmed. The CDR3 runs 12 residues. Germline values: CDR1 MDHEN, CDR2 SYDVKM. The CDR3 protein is CASLTGTGELFF.

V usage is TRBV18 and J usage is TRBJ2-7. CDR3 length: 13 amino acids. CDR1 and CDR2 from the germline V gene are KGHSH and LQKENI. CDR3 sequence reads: CASSPGQPYEQYF.

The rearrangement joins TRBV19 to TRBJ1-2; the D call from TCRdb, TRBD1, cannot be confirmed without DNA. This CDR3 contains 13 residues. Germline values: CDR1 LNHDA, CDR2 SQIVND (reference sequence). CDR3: CASSIGRGDGYTF.

The CDR3 region is CASSPTGTGYYEQYF. The chain uses TRBV7-2 and TRBJ2-7; TCRdb's D call, TRBD1, is unchecked because there is no DNA. Germline values: CDR1 SGHTA, CDR2 FQGNSA. This CDR3 has 15 residues. Drawing the rest from reference TRBV7-2 and TRBJ2-7, the complete variable domain is GAGVSQSPSNKVTEKGKDVELRCDPISGHTALYWYRQSLGQGLEFLIYFQGNSAPDKSGLPSDRFSAERTGGSVSTLTIQRTQQEDSAVYLCASSPTGTGYYEQYFGPGTRLTVT.

CDR3 sequence: CSVPRTGDGYTF. This rearrangement joins TRBV29-1 to TRBJ1-2; TCRdb designates TRBD1, a call that cannot be tested without DNA. The length of the CDR3 is 12 residues. Germline V CDR1 and CDR2: SQVTM, ANQGSEA.

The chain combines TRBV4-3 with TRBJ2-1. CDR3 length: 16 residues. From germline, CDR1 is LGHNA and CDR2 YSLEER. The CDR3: CASSHSWGDPYNEQFF.

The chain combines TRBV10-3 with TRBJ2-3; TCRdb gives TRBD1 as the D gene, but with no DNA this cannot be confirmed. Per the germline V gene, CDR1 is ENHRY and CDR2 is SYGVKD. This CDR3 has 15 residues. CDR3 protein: CAIARTGDITDTQYF.

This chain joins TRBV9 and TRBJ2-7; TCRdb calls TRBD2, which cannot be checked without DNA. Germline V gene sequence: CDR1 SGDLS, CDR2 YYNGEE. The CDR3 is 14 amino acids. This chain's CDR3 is CASSGGTLSYEQYF.